The sequence of this TCR beta chain was determined in a study of OX40 agonist ivuxolimab in advanced cancers. Looking at the study overall: Patients were dosed with the agonistic anti-OX40 (CD134) antibody ivuxolimab.

Points on this clone: As yet, its antigen is unknown.

The V gene lost 2 bases and the J gene lost 6 bases, with 11 bases spanning the gap. Germline V lookup: CDR1 MNHEY, CDR2 SVGAGI. The CDR3 is 14 residues long. General observations from the study: Certain nonresponders likewise exhibited a low normalized T-cell clonal expansion.

The method was immunoSEQ multiplex PCR; TCRdb's version includes in-frame clones alone and lacks a portion of them. This table holds over 70,000 clones, just over 85% found once. Cycle 7 day 1, cycle 4 day 1, and baseline were the timepoints at which blood was sampled. The rearrangement uses TRBV6-5 and TRBJ2-4; D is perhaps TRBD1 (5 bases). Specimen: CD4+ or CD8+ T cells sorted from blood, collected in a trial of the OX40 agonist ivuxolimab. The receptor comes from an adult with an advanced solid tumor such as melanoma, head and neck, liver or kidney cancer. The CDR3 nucleotides are TGTGCCAGCAGTTACAGGCTCCAGGGAAACATTCAGTACTTC. Translated, it gives CASSYRLQGNIQYF.